The T cell receptor beta chain described here comes from a study of CD8+CD57+ T cells in acquired aplastic anemia. Study background: The study obtained an average of 3.2 ug of DNA from sorted CD4+ and CD8+ cells. An average of about 11 million reads for CD4+ cells was obtained from healthy donors.

This clonotype has a count of ten or more. Germline values: CDR1 DFQATT, CDR2 SNEGSKA (reference sequence). This CDR3 has 14 amino acids. J was trimmed by 9 bases and V by 5 bases; bases with no gene match: 14. TCR beta VDJ and CDR3 profiling used genomic DNA as template. TCRdb redid the calling of the reads with MiXCR, one entry per CDR3 protein. This sample carries a few hundred thousand distinct CDR3 sequences, around 72% of them seen once, and the ten largest clones take 3.5% to 4.5%. V is TRBV20-1 and J is TRBJ2-3; the match to TRBD1 covers 7 bases. The specimen sequenced was sorted CD4+, CD8+, or CD8+CD57+ T cells (not recorded which) from PBMCs. This TCR was sampled from a human donor in good health, serving as a control. Written as DNA, the CDR3 is TGCAGTGCTCTCGGCGAGGGGGCCGGGGAAACGCAGTATTTT. Its translation is CSALGEGAGETQYF.